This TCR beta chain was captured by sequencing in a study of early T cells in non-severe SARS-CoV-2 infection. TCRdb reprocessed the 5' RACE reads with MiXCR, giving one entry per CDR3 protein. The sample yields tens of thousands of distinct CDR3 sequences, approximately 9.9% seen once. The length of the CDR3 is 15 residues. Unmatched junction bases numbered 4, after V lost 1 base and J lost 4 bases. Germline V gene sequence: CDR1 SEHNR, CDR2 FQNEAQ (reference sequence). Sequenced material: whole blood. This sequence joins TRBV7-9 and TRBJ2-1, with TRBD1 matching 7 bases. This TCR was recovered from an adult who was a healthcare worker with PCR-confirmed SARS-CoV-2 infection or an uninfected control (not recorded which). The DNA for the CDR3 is TGTGCCAGCAGCTTAGGGACAGGTGATTACAATGAGCAGTTCTTC. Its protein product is CASSLGTGDYNEQFF.